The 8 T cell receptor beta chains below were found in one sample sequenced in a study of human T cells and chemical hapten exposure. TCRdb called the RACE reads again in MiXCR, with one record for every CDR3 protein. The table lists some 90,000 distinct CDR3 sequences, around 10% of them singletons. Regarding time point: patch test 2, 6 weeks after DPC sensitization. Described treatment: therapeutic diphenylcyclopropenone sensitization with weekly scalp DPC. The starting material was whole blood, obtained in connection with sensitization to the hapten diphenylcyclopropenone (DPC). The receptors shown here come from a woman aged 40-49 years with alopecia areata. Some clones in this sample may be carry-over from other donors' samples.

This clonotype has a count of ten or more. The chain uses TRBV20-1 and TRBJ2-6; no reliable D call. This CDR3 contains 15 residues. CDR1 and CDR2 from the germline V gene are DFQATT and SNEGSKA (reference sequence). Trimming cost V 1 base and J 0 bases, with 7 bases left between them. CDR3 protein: CSARVSHSGANVLTF. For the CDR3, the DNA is TGCAGTGCTAGAGTTAGTCACTCTGGGGCCAACGTCCTGACTTTC.

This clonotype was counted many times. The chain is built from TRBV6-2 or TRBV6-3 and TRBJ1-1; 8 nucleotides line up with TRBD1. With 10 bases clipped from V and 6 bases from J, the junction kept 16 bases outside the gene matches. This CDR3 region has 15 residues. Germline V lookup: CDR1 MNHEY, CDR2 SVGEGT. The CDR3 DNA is TGTGCCACCTTCACTCCAGGACAGGGAGGCCCTGAAGCTTTCTTT. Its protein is CATFTPGQGGPEAFF.

CDR3 DNA: TGCAGCGTTCAAGGCGGGACGGACTATGGCTACACCTTC. It specifies CSVQGGTDYGYTF. The rearrangement uses TRBV29-1 and TRBJ1-2; a weak D match, TRBD1 (5 bases). The germline V gene encodes CDR1 SQVTM and CDR2 ANQGSEA. The CDR3 is made up of 13 amino acids. V was pared by 5 bases and J by 3 bases, with 13 bases between.

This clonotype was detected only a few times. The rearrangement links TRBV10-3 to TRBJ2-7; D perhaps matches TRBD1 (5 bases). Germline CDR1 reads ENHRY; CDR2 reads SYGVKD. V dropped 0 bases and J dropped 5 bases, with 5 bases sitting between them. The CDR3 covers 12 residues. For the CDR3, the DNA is TGTGCCATCAGTGAGTCAGGGGACGAGCAGTACTTC. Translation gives CAISESGDEQYF.

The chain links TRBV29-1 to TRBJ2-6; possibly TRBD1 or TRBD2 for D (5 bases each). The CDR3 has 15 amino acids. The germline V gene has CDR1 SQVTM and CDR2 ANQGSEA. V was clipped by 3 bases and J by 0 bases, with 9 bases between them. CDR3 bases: TGCAGCGTTGAGGGACCAAGCTCTGGGGCCAACGTCCTGACTTTC. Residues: CSVEGPSSGANVLTF.

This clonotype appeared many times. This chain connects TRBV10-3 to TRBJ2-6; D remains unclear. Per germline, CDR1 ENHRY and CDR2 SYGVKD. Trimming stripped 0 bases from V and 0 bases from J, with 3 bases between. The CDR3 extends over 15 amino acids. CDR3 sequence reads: CAISESGSGANVLTF. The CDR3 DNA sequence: TGTGCCATCAGTGAGTCTGGCTCTGGGGCCAACGTCCTGACTTTC.

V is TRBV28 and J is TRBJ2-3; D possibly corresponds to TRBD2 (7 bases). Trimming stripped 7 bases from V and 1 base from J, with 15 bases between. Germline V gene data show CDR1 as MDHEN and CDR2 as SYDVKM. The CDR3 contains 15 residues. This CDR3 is CASKGGTLGTDTQYF. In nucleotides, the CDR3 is TGTGCCAGCAAGGGGGGGACCCTGGGCACAGATACGCAGTATTTT.

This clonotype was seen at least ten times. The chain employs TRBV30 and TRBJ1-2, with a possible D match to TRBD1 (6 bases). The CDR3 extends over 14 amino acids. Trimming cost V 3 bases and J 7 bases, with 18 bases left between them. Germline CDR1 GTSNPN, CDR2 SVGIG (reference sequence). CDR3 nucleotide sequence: TGTGCCTGGAGATCGGTAGGGGGACACGGTGGCTACACCTTC. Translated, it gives CAWRSVGGHGGYTF.